Reported below is one T cell receptor beta chain. These data belong to a study of T cell responses to AZD1222 COVID-19 vaccine. CDR1 is SGHTA and CDR2 is FQGTGA in the germline V gene. The length of the CDR3 is 14 residues. Between the trimmed V and J ends, which lost 6 bases and 5 bases, there was a span of 16 bases. TCRdb's copy holds only in-frame clones and misses some; the assay was immunoSEQ multiplex PCR. The sample includes some 200,000 clones, roughly 92% of them seen just once. The sample was peripheral blood, taken on day 0 of AZD1222 vaccination. The chain combines TRBV7-3 with TRBJ2-5; either TRBD1 or TRBD2 may fit D (5 bases each). This clonotype was sampled from an adult in good health. CDR3 nucleotides: TGTGCCAGCAGTTCTACAGTGGGGGATGAGACCCAGTACTTC. This codes for CASSSTVGDETQYF.